What follows is one T cell receptor beta chain and its context. Its antigen remains unidentified. The data stem from a study of T cells in Graves' hyperthyroidism and ophthalmopathy. The study's findings and limits: Most clonotypes expanded in thyroid above 0.001 were likewise present in blood. The model anticipated ophthalmopathy a median about six months pre-onset.

This CDR3 region has 15 residues. Trimming removed 2 bases at V and 6 bases at J, with 16 bases between. Germline CDR1 LNHDA, CDR2 SQIVND (reference sequence). Exclusion criteria comprised uncontrolled infection, other autoimmune disease, pregnancy or lactation. The source material, RNA transcripts, was used to amplify TCR beta CDR3 regions. HTBI primers were used for first-round RT-PCR of the TCR CDR3. Each CDR3 protein gets one entry after TCRdb re-called the multiplex PCR reads with MiXCR. The data show some 370,000 distinct CDR3 sequences, over 12% seen once. The TCR sequence derives from a man aged 50-59 years with Graves' ophthalmopathy. The chain joins TRBV19 to TRBJ2-5, with D perhaps TRBD2 (5 bases). Sequenced input: blood. CDR3 coding DNA: TGTGCCAGTAGTATAAGGGAGTGGGGTTTGCAGACCCAGTACTTC. It specifies CASSIREWGLQTQYF.